Given below is one T cell receptor (beta chain) in context. Germline V gene data show CDR1 as SNHLY and CDR2 as FYNNEI. Germline trimming cut 8 bases from V and 6 bases from J; bases unmatched to any gene: 10. CDR3 size: 13 residues. This sample was taken from a study of T cell responses to AZD1222 COVID-19 vaccine. The protocol was immunoSEQ multiplex PCR, while the TCRdb copy is restricted to in-frame clones and leaves out a portion. The sample contains more than 75,000 clones, about four fifths of which appear only once. The V and J genes are TRBV2 and TRBJ2-7, with 7 bases fitting TRBD2. The specimen comprised peripheral blood, sampled 28 days after the second AZD1222 dose. This sequence originates from an adult who received the AZD1222 COVID-19 vaccine. CDR3 in DNA: TGTGCCAGCTTAAGGGAGGGCCCGCGCGAGCAGTACTTC. It translates to CASLREGPREQYF.